This TCR beta chain was captured by sequencing in a study of cytomegalovirus exposure and HLA in healthy donors. Using immunoSEQ multiplex PCR, the repertoire was profiled, and TCRdb retains in-frame clones only, with some absent. Altogether under 250,000 clones are present, about 89% being singletons, with the ten largest covering approximately 1.1%. The junction had 6 bases not matched to a gene; V was cut back by 0 bases and J by 10 bases. This CDR3 region has 14 residues. Germline CDR1 KGHSH, CDR2 LQKENI. Concerning this clone itself: Antigen unknown.

Study outcomes and limitations: Usually a TCR sequence was rare, but some public TCRs were found in many donors. The classifier was said to identify cytomegalovirus status with high specificity and sensitivity.

The sequenced material came from PBMCs. This TCR was sampled from a woman younger than 30 in good health and CMV-seronegative. The chain combines TRBV18 with TRBJ2-7; TRBD1 matches at 10 bases. The CDR3 loop is CASSPPVTGGQQYF. The CDR3 nucleotides read TGTGCCAGCTCACCACCGGTGACAGGGGGCCAACAGTACTTC.